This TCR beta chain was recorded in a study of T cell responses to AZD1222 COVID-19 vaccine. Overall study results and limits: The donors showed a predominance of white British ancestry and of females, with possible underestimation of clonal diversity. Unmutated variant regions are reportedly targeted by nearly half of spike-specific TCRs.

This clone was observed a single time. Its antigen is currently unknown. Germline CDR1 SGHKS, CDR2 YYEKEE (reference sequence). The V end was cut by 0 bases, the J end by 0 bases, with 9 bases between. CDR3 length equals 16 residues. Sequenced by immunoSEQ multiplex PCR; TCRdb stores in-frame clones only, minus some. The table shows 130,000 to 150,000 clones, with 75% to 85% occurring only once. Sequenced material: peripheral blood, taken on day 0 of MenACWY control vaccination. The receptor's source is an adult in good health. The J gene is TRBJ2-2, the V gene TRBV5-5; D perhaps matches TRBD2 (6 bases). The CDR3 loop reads CASSLGTGANTGELFF. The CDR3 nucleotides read TGTGCCAGCAGCTTGGGGACGGGGGCGAACACCGGGGAGCTGTTTTTT. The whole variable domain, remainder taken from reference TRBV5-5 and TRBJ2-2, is DAGVTQSPTHLIKTRGQQVTLRCSPISGHKSVSWYQQVLGQGPQFIFQYYEKEERGRGNFPDRFSARQFPNYSSELNVNALLLGDSALYLCASSLGTGANTGELFFGEGSRLTVL.